The next 19 T cell receptor beta chains were all read from a single sample in a study of control samples from healthy donors and cancer patients. Assay: immunoSEQ multiplex PCR; the TCRdb copy retains only in-frame clones and omits some. The sample includes 180,000 or so clones, 91% of them seen just once. Sequencing was done on a sample of blood. These receptors were taken from a woman aged 30 to 39 in good health.

This clone was recorded only once. V gene TRBV2 combines with J gene TRBJ1-6; D remains ambiguous. Germline CDR1 and CDR2: SNHLY and FYNNEI. This CDR3 is 15 amino acids long. V was pared by 7 bases and J by 0 bases, with 10 bases between. The CDR3 nucleotides read TGTGCCAGCATCCAGTCCAGCTCCTATAATTCACCCCTCCACTTT. This sequence encodes CASIQSSSYNSPLHF.

This rearrangement joins TRBV7-3 to TRBJ2-2; TRBD1 aligns across 7 bases. The germline V gene has CDR1 SGHTA and CDR2 FQGTGA. The CDR3 contains 14 residues. Germline trimming cut 6 bases from V and 1 base from J; bases unmatched to any gene: 2. CDR3 DNA: TGTGCCAGCAGTCGGACAGGGAACACCGGGGAGCTGTTTTTT. Protein product: CASSRTGNTGELFF.

CDR3 in DNA: TGTGCCAGCAGAGCCGGGACAGGGGTTGAGCGGGGCTACACCTTC. This sequence encodes CASRAGTGVERGYTF. The V gene is TRBV27, the J gene TRBJ1-2; 10 nucleotides match TRBD1. The junction had 12 bases not matched to a gene; V was cut back by 6 bases and J by 8 bases. Germline CDR1 is MNHEY and CDR2 is SMNVEV (reference sequence). This CDR3 comprises 15 residues.

The sample holds one count of this clone. This rearrangement joins TRBV2 to TRBJ2-5; D might be TRBD2 (5 bases). This CDR3 comprises 14 residues. V was pared by 2 bases and J by 2 bases, with 9 bases between. The V gene's germline CDR1 is SNHLY and CDR2 FYNNEI. In DNA, the CDR3 is TGTGCCAGCAGTGAACGGACGGGACAAGAGACCCAGTACTTC. This encodes CASSERTGQETQYF.

This chain links TRBV28 with TRBJ2-3; 7 bases are shared with TRBD1. Looked up from germline, CDR1 is MDHEN and CDR2 is SYDVKM. This CDR3 region has 14 residues. Germline trimming cut 7 bases from V and 2 bases from J; bases unmatched to any gene: 6. CDR3 DNA: TGTGCCAGCAATCTACAGGGGCCCACAGATACGCAGTATTTT. It codes for CASNLQGPTDTQYF.

The chain recombines TRBV29-1 with TRBJ2-3, with D maybe TRBD2 (6 bases). V lost 1 base to trimming and J lost 1 base, with 6 bases between them. The V gene's germline CDR1 is SQVTM and CDR2 ANQGSEA. The CDR3 runs to 13 residues. The CDR3 nucleotides read TGCAGCGTTGAAGCGGGGGGCACAGATACGCAGTATTTT. It translates to CSVEAGGTDTQYF.

This chain joins TRBV10-3 and TRBJ2-7; 8 nucleotides match TRBD1. The trim removed 3 bases at V and 2 bases at J, leaving 3 bases unmatched. The CDR3 consists of 14 residues. In germline, CDR1 is ENHRY, CDR2 SYGVKD. The DNA of the CDR3 is TGTGCCATCAGTGACTCAGGGGGCCCCTACGAGCAGTACTTC. Translating gives CAISDSGGPYEQYF.

The V call is TRBV10-1, the J call TRBJ2-7, with D perhaps TRBD1 (6 bases). Germline CDR1 is WNHNN and CDR2 is SYGVQD (reference sequence). The CDR3 totals 13 residues. The ends were cut back, 4 bases at V and 2 bases at J, with 9 bases in the middle. CDR3 in DNA: TGCGCCAGCAGTGGGACAGATCCCTACGAGCAGTACTTC. Encoded protein: CASSGTDPYEQYF.

The rearrangement uses TRBV6-4 and TRBJ1-5, with D possibly being TRBD1 (6 bases). Per the germline V gene, CDR1 is MRHNA and CDR2 is SNTAGT. This CDR3 spans 15 amino acids. V lost 4 bases and J lost 0, with 10 bases in between. CDR3 protein: CASSGEGHSNQPQHF. In nucleotides, the CDR3 is TGTGCCAGCAGTGGGGAGGGACATAGCAATCAGCCCCAGCATTTT.

This clone showed up just once. The chain combines TRBV28 with TRBJ1-6; D unclear. The CDR3 runs 13 residues. The V end lost 6 bases, the J end lost 5 bases, and 8 bases lay between the germline ends. Germline loops: CDR1 MDHEN, CDR2 SYDVKM. CDR3 nucleotide sequence: TGTGCCAGCAGACGGCAGAATAATTCACCCCTCCACTTT. Translation: CASRRQNNSPLHF.

CDR3 DNA: TGTGCCAGCAGGAGACAGGGGGCCACCGGGGAGCTGTTTTTT. Residues: CASRRQGATGELFF. V is TRBV6-5 and J is TRBJ2-2; 10 bases agree with TRBD1. Germline V gene lookup returns CDR1 MNHEY and CDR2 SVGAGI. There are 14 residues in the CDR3. V trimming: 6 bases; J trimming: 4 bases; junction bases outside the gene matches: 2.

This chain links TRBV4-2 with TRBJ2-7; 7 nucleotides match TRBD2. This CDR3 has 15 amino acids. Losses at the gene ends were 0 bases for V and 0 bases for J; bases not matched to a gene: 2. Germline values: CDR1 LGHNA, CDR2 YNFKEQ. CDR3 DNA sequence: TGTGCCAGCAGCCAAGAAGCGGGGAGCTCCTACGAGCAGTACTTC. It yields the protein CASSQEAGSSYEQYF.

V usage is TRBV6-2 or TRBV6-3 and J usage is TRBJ1-1, with unresolved D. Germline V lookup: CDR1 MNHEY, CDR2 SVGEGT. This CDR3 region has 11 residues. The V end was cut by 3 bases, the J end by 7 bases, with 6 bases between. This CDR3 is CASSYSIEAFF. Written as DNA, the CDR3 is TGTGCCAGCAGTTATTCTATTGAAGCTTTCTTT.

The rearrangement joins TRBV24-1 to TRBJ2-7; a weak D match, TRBD1 (5 bases). Germline loops: CDR1 KGHDR, CDR2 SFDVKD. Trimming cost V 4 bases and J 5 bases, with 8 bases left between them. The CDR3 spans 12 residues. The CDR3 loop reads CATSDRVHEQYF. CDR3 DNA: TGTGCCACCAGTGACAGGGTCCACGAGCAGTACTTC.

V is TRBV6-4 and J is TRBJ2-2; the match to TRBD2 covers 12 bases. The CDR3 runs to 15 residues. Germline V gene sequence: CDR1 MRHNA, CDR2 SNTAGT. J gave up 4 bases and V 8 bases, and 5 bases lay outside the gene matches. CDR3 residues: CASQLAGGGTGELFF. The CDR3 DNA sequence: TGTGCCAGCCAACTAGCGGGAGGTGGCACCGGGGAGCTGTTTTTT.

V and J are TRBV5-5 and TRBJ1-5; no clear D gene. Trimming shortened V by 0 bases and J by 1 base, and 8 bases separated the two germline ends. The germline CDR1 and CDR2 sequences are SGHKS and YYEKEE (reference sequence). This CDR3 is built from 15 residues. CDR3 loop: CASSLGLVSNQPQHF. CDR3 bases: TGTGCCAGCAGCTTGGGGCTGGTAAGCAATCAGCCCCAGCATTTT. Based on the CDR3 plus reference TRBV5-5 and TRBJ1-5, the full variable domain is DAGVTQSPTHLIKTRGQQVTLRCSPISGHKSVSWYQQVLGQGPQFIFQYYEKEERGRGNFPDRFSARQFPNYSSELNVNALLLGDSALYLCASSLGLVSNQPQHFGDGTRLSIL.

This rearrangement joins TRBV3-1 (or the pseudogene TRBV3-2) to TRBJ2-1; 11 bases map to TRBD2. V shed 0 bases and J 5 bases; nucleotides not matched to a gene: 9. Germline values: CDR1 LGHDT, CDR2 YNNKEL (reference sequence). CDR3 length equals 18 residues. The CDR3 loop is CASSQDLVAGGRDNEQFF. The CDR3 nucleotides are TGTGCCAGCAGCCAAGATCTGGTAGCGGGGGGGCGGGACAATGAGCAGTTCTTC.

This chain links TRBV28 with TRBJ2-7; 8 nucleotides agree with TRBD2. Germline values: CDR1 MDHEN, CDR2 SYDVKM. The CDR3 spans 14 residues. Trimming removed 5 bases from V and 4 bases from J; junction bases left unmatched: 7. This CDR3 reads CASSPLSGIYEQYF. CDR3 nucleotide sequence: TGTGCCAGCAGTCCCCTTAGCGGGATATACGAGCAGTACTTC.

The chain joins TRBV19 to TRBJ1-1; weak D call: TRBD1 (5 bases). The CDR3 length is 15 residues. CDR1 is LNHDA, CDR2 SQIVND, per germline (reference sequence). V was clipped by 4 bases and J by 1 base, with 13 bases between them. The CDR3 nucleotides read TGTGCCAGTAGTACCGGGGGAACAGGGAACACTGAAGCTTTCTTT. It is translated as CASSTGGTGNTEAFF.